One sample yielded the 27 T cell receptor beta chains listed below, sequenced in a study of blood T cell repertoires in COVID-19. The assay was immunoSEQ multiplex PCR, and TCRdb's table has in-frame clones only and misses some. Counted here are some 96,000 clones, approximately 87% occurring once; the ten biggest clones make up more than 10%. Specimen: peripheral blood. The receptors originated from a human donor in a cohort sampled during active COVID-19.

This clone has just one count. V usage is TRBV5-1 and J usage is TRBJ2-3; 9 bases are shared with TRBD1. The CDR3 consists of 16 residues. V trimming: 5 bases; J trimming: 4 bases; junction bases outside the gene matches: 11. The germline V gene encodes CDR1 SGHRS and CDR2 YFSETQ. The CDR3, as DNA: TGCGCCAGCAGAACCCTCTTTAGGACAGGGGCAGATACGCAGTATTTT. This gives the protein CASRTLFRTGADTQYF.

This clone was counted between two and nine times. This sequence joins TRBV18 and TRBJ1-6; D gene uncertain. V dropped 0 bases and J dropped 9 bases, with 3 bases sitting between them. The CDR3 length is 12 residues. Germline V CDR1 and CDR2: KGHSH, LQKENI. In DNA, the CDR3 is TGTGCCAGCTCACCACCGAGTTCACCCCTCCACTTT. It yields the protein CASSPPSSPLHF.

The chain links TRBV3-1 (or the pseudogene TRBV3-2) to TRBJ2-4, with TRBD1 matching 8 bases. After removal of 4 bases from V and 3 bases from J, the junction contained 17 bases not matched to a gene. Germline CDR1 LGHDT, CDR2 YNNKEL (reference sequence). The CDR3 is 19 amino acids. The CDR3 DNA is TGTGCCAGCAGCCCCCGGGCAGGGGGCGGTTGGGGAGGCAAAAACATTCAGTACTTC. Amino acids: CASSPRAGGGWGGKNIQYF.

CDR3 in amino acids: CASSFPDEQYF. DNA for the CDR3: TGTGCCAGCAGTTTTCCGGACGAGCAGTACTTC. This sequence joins TRBV6-2 or TRBV6-3 and TRBJ2-7, with no clear D. V lost 4 bases, J lost 5 bases, and 6 bases lay in between. CDR1 and CDR2 from the germline V gene are MNHEY and SVGEGT. This CDR3 comprises 11 residues.

The V and J genes are TRBV28 and TRBJ2-4; 7 positions agree with TRBD1. The CDR3 extends over 17 amino acids. The germline V gene has CDR1 MDHEN and CDR2 SYDVKM. With 4 bases clipped from V and 0 bases from J, the junction kept 9 bases outside the gene matches. CDR3 sequence: CASSWDSRFIAKNIQYF. The CDR3 coding sequence is TGTGCCAGCAGTTGGGACAGCCGGTTTATAGCCAAAAACATTCAGTACTTC.

The chain combines TRBV11-2 with TRBJ2-7; D possibly corresponds to TRBD2 (5 bases). Germline V CDR1 and CDR2: SGHAT, FQNNGV. CDR3 length equals 14 residues. Between the trimmed V and J ends, which lost 5 bases and 2 bases, there was a span of 13 bases. CDR3 residues: CASSRRDSTYEQYF. DNA of the CDR3: TGTGCCAGCAGCCGACGGGATTCAACCTACGAGCAGTACTTC.

The chain couples TRBV7-2 to TRBJ2-1, with 7 bases lining up with TRBD1. This CDR3 spans 15 amino acids. Germline V CDR1 and CDR2: SGHTA, FQGNSA. J gave up 4 bases and V 4 bases, and 7 bases lay outside the gene matches. The CDR3 DNA reads as TGTGCCAGCAGCTATGACAGGGCGGCGTACAATGAGCAGTTCTTC. It yields the protein CASSYDRAAYNEQFF.

The V call is TRBV5-1, the J call TRBJ1-2; 9 bases align to TRBD1. CDR1 is SGHRS, CDR2 YFSETQ, per germline. The J segment lost 5 bases and the V segment lost 9 bases, leaving 8 bases of the junction unmatched. The length of the CDR3 is 13 residues. The CDR3 loop is CATNTGTGYGYTF. For the CDR3, the DNA is TGCGCCACAAATACAGGGACAGGGTATGGCTACACCTTC.

The chain employs TRBV3-1 (or the pseudogene TRBV3-2) and TRBJ2-1; 12 nucleotides line up with TRBD2. This CDR3 has 17 residues. After removal of 1 base from V and 6 bases from J, the junction contained 7 bases not matched to a gene. From germline, CDR1 is LGHDT and CDR2 YNNKEL (reference sequence). CDR3 protein: CASSQGVPSGGANEQFF. CDR3 nucleotides: TGTGCCAGCAGCCAAGGAGTTCCTAGCGGGGGGGCCAATGAGCAGTTCTTC.

The rearrangement links TRBV5-4 to TRBJ2-3; 9 positions agree with TRBD2. Trimming removed 4 bases from V and 0 bases from J; junction bases left unmatched: 12. The V gene's germline CDR1 is SGHNT and CDR2 YYREEE (reference sequence). The CDR3 is made up of 18 amino acids. The CDR3: CASSPGTSGRPSTDTQYF. The CDR3 region has the DNA TGTGCCAGCAGCCCCGGAACTAGCGGGCGACCTAGCACAGATACGCAGTATTTT.

This clone was seen only once. The V and J genes are TRBV18 and TRBJ2-5; D possibly uses TRBD1 or TRBD2 (5 bases each). The CDR3 runs 13 residues. Germline CDR1 KGHSH, CDR2 LQKENI. V was shortened by 6 bases and J by 7 bases, with 15 bases between the two germline ends. DNA for the CDR3: TGTGCCAGCTCCCCAGGGCCGGCGGGGACCCAGTACTTC. It encodes CASSPGPAGTQYF.

The chain joins TRBV18 to TRBJ2-3; D unresolved. V was clipped by 10 bases and J by 2 bases, with 10 bases between them. In germline, CDR1 is KGHSH, CDR2 LQKENI. CDR3 length equals 12 residues. CDR3 protein: CATNTITDTQYF. Written as DNA, the CDR3 is TGTGCCACAAATACAATCACAGATACGCAGTATTTT.

The gene calls are TRBV28 and TRBJ1-4, with D possibly being TRBD1 (5 bases). Germline V gene sequence: CDR1 MDHEN, CDR2 SYDVKM. The CDR3 runs 14 residues. The V end was cut by 4 bases, the J end by 5 bases, with 11 bases between. The CDR3 bases are TGTGCCAGCAGTTCAAGGGGAAGGAATGAAAAACTGTTTTTT. It encodes CASSSRGRNEKLFF.

This rearrangement joins TRBV5-1 to TRBJ1-2, with 10 bases aligning to TRBD1. Germline V gene sequence: CDR1 SGHRS, CDR2 YFSETQ. V shed 4 bases and J 3 bases; nucleotides not matched to a gene: 12. CDR3 size: 17 residues. The DNA for the CDR3 is TGCGCCAGCAGCACATCCCTGACAGGGGGCGACCACTATGGCTACACCTTC. This codes for CASSTSLTGGDHYGYTF.

This clone was counted a single time. The chain couples TRBV18 to TRBJ1-2; TRBD1 is a possible D gene (5 bases). Germline CDR1 reads KGHSH; CDR2 reads LQKENI. The CDR3 consists of 13 residues. The germline V and J ends were trimmed by 8 bases and 6 bases, with 16 bases remaining between them. The CDR3 loop reads CASARQGFDGYTF. The CDR3 bases are TGTGCCAGCGCCCGCCAGGGTTTTGATGGCTACACCTTC.

The chain uses TRBV21-1 and TRBJ1-1; the table's D call of TRBD1 was not tested on the DNA. TRBV21-1 represents a pseudogene. The length of the CDR3 is 16 residues. The CDR3 DNA follows: TGTGCCAGCAGCAAAAAAAGTAAAAGGGGGCCCACTGAAGCTTTCTTT. It is translated as CASSKKSKRGPTEAFF.

This clone has only a few counts. The J gene is TRBJ1-2, the V gene TRBV19; D call uncertain. The V and J ends lost 5 bases and 0 bases respectively, with 7 bases between them. Germline V gene sequence: CDR1 LNHDA, CDR2 SQIVND (reference sequence). This CDR3 comprises 13 residues. CDR3 amino acids: CASSWPPNYGYTF. CDR3 nucleotide sequence: TGTGCCAGTAGTTGGCCGCCTAACTATGGCTACACCTTC.

V and J are TRBV6-5 and TRBJ2-5; D may be TRBD2 (5 bases). V was pared by 4 bases and J by 7 bases, with 13 bases between. Germline CDR1 and CDR2: MNHEY and SVGAGI. CDR3 length equals 13 residues. This CDR3 is CASSLTGGGTQYF. CDR3 in DNA: TGTGCCAGCAGTTTAACCGGCGGAGGGACCCAGTACTTC.

The chain couples TRBV5-1 to TRBJ1-1; D gene ambiguous. The CDR3 sequence is 13 residues long. Germline CDR1 reads SGHRS; CDR2 reads YFSETQ. V shed 3 bases and J shed 5 bases, with 11 bases lying between them. The CDR3 region has the DNA TGCGCCAGCAGCTGGGAGCTTGGGACTGAAGCTTTCTTT. This codes for CASSWELGTEAFF. The full variable domain, in which reference TRBV5-1 and TRBJ1-1 provide the parts outside the CDR3, is KAGVTQTPRYLIKTRGQQVTLSCSPISGHRSVSWYQQTPGQGLQFLFEYFSETQRNKGNFPGRFSGRQFSNSRSEMNVSTLELGDSALYLCASSWELGTEAFFGQGTRLTVV.

V gene TRBV6-1 combines with J gene TRBJ2-2; 8 nucleotides match TRBD1. Germline V gene sequence: CDR1 MNHNS, CDR2 SASEGT. J gave up 7 bases and V 1 base, and 5 bases lay outside the gene matches. This CDR3 has 15 amino acids. Written as DNA, the CDR3 is TGTGCCAGCAGTGAAGACGGGACAGGACGCGGGGAGCTGTTTTTT. It codes for CASSEDGTGRGELFF.

V is TRBV27 and J is TRBJ1-3; D is perhaps TRBD1 (5 bases). Trimming took off 1 base at V and 2 bases at J, with 9 bases between the two ends. Per the germline V gene, CDR1 is MNHEY and CDR2 is SMNVEV (reference sequence). There are 15 residues in the CDR3. This chain's CDR3 is CASSLFLGAGNTIYF. As DNA, the CDR3 is TGTGCCAGCAGTTTATTCTTAGGGGCTGGAAACACCATATATTTT.

The V and J genes are TRBV18 and TRBJ1-2, with 7 bases identical to TRBD1. Germline V CDR1 and CDR2: KGHSH, LQKENI. J was trimmed by 4 bases and V by 0 bases; bases with no gene match: 8. This CDR3 comprises 16 residues. The CDR3 coding sequence is TGTGCCAGCTCACCACCCCGACAAGGGGGCGCCTATGGCTACACCTTC. This codes for CASSPPRQGGAYGYTF. Drawing the rest from reference TRBV18 and TRBJ1-2, the complete variable domain is NAGVMQNPRHLVRRRGQEARLRCSPMKGHSHVYWYRQLPEEGLKFMVYLQKENIIDESGMPKERFSAEFPKEGPSILRIQQVVRGDSAAYFCASSPPRQGGAYGYTFGSGTRLTVV.

The V call is TRBV3-1 (or the pseudogene TRBV3-2), the J call TRBJ2-4; perhaps TRBD1 as D (6 bases). This CDR3 has 16 amino acids. Trimming took 4 bases from V and 2 from J, leaving 15 bases between them. Germline CDR1 LGHDT, CDR2 YNNKEL (reference sequence). The CDR3 nucleotides are TGTGCCAGCAGCCGGCCCAGGGGAACGTCCAAAAACATTCAGTACTTC. Translation: CASSRPRGTSKNIQYF.

This clone turned up a few times. Relative to the germline gene, one junction end is altered; a read error may explain this. The chain combines TRBV3-1 (or the pseudogene TRBV3-2) with TRBJ2-7, with 7 bases lining up with TRBD2. The CDR3 covers 15 residues. CDR1 and CDR2 (germline): LGHDT, YNNKEL (reference sequence). In nucleotides, the CDR3 is TGTGCCAGCAGCCAAGAGGGCGGGAGATCCTCCGAGCAGTACTTC. Translated: CASSQEGGRSSEQYF.

The J gene is TRBJ1-1, the V gene TRBV5-1; TRBD1 agrees at 8 bases. V was clipped by 0 bases and J by 6 bases; unmatched bases: 4. Per germline, CDR1 SGHRS and CDR2 YFSETQ. The CDR3 sequence is 14 residues long. The CDR3 nucleotides read TGCGCCAGCAGCTTGGACAGGGGGTCCCCTGAAGCTTTCTTT. This codes for CASSLDRGSPEAFF.

The chain uses TRBV4-3 and TRBJ2-7, with D uncertain. Germline-derived CDR1 and CDR2 are LGHNA and YSLEER. This CDR3 region has 17 residues. The V and J ends lost 0 bases and 1 base respectively, with 16 bases between them. CDR3 residues: CASSQELSRWASYEQYF. The CDR3 DNA reads TGCGCCAGCAGCCAAGAGTTGTCCAGATGGGCTTCCTACGAGCAGTACTTC.

This clone has just one count. The chain carries TRBV7-2 and TRBJ2-7, with D maybe TRBD2 (5 bases). The CDR3 spans 13 residues. V lost 3 bases to trimming and J lost 2 bases, with 8 bases between them. The germline gives CDR1 SGHTA, CDR2 FQGNSA. CDR3: CASSFSGTYEQYF. CDR3 DNA sequence: TGTGCCAGCAGCTTTTCGGGGACCTACGAGCAGTACTTC.